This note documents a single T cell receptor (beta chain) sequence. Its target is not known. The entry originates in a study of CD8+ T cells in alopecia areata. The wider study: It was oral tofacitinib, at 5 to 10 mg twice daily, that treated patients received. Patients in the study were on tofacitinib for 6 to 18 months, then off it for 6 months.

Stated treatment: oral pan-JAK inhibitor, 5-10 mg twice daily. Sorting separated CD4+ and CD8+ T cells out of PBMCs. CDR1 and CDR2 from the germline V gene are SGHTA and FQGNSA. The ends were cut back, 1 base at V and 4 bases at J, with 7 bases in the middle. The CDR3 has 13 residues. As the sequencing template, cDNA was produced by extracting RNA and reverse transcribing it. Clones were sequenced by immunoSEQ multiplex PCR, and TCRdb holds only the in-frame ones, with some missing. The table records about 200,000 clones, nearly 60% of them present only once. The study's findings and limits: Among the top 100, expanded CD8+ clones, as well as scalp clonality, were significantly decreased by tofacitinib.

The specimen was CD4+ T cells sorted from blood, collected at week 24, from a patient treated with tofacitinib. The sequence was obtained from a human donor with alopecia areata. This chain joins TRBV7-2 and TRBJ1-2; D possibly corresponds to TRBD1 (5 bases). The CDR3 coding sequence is TGTGCCAGCAGCTTAGAAAGGGGCTATGGCTACACCTTC. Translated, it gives CASSLERGYGYTF.